These T cell receptor beta chains were read from a single sample in a study of cytomegalovirus exposure and HLA in healthy donors. Here immunoSEQ multiplex PCR was the method, and the copy in TCRdb shows in-frame clones only, minus some. Here the sample spans 160,000 or so clones, about 72% being singletons. Sequenced input: PBMCs. The receptors were sampled from a male donor in good health and CMV-seronegative. CDR3s include the opening cysteine and the closing phenylalanine or tryptophan. The D gene is left open where the match is weak. A clone size is listed for some rows: how often the clone was seen (once, few, many), or a class if it is expanded.

d_call | j_call | v_call | clone_size | cdr3_nt | cdr3_aa
NA | TRBJ1-5 | TRBV28 | NA | TGTGCCAGCAGTCCGGAGACTGATAGCAATCAGCCCCAGCATTTT | CASSPETDSNQPQHF
NA | TRBJ2-1 | TRBV5-6 | few | TGTGCCAGCAGCTTGTCAGGGCGGATCGGTGAGCAGTTCTTC | CASSLSGRIGEQFF
TRBD2 | TRBJ2-2 | TRBV7-2 | NA | TGTGCCAGCAGCTTAGTGGGGGGGGCCGGGGAGCTGTTTTTT | CASSLVGGAGELFF
NA | TRBJ1-5 | TRBV19 | once | TGTGCCAGTAACCCAGGGAGGAATCAGCCCCAGCATTTT | CASNPGRNQPQHF
NA | TRBJ1-5 | TRBV28 | NA | TGTGCCAGCTGCCCTACGACAGCAATCAATCAGCCCCAGCATTTT | CASCPTTAINQPQHF
TRBD1 | TRBJ2-7 | TRBV12-5 | NA | TGTGCTAGTGGTCGGGGACAGGGGGTCGACGAGCAGTACTTC | CASGRGQGVDEQYF
TRBD2 | TRBJ2-7 | TRBV4-1 | NA | TGCGCCAGCTCCTTAGCGGGAGGGTACGAGCAGTACTTC | CASSLAGGYEQYF
TRBD2 | TRBJ2-1 | TRBV5-1 | NA | TGCGCCAGCAGCTTGAGTAGCGGGGGGGCCTTCTACAATGAGCAGTTCTTC | CASSLSSGGAFYNEQFF
TRBD1 | TRBJ2-1 | TRBV11-2 | NA | TGTGCCAGCAGCTTAGTGGGTCTAGCCAGGGGGAATGAGCAGTTCTTC | CASSLVGLARGNEQFF
NA | TRBJ1-1 | TRBV19 | NA | TGTGCCAGTAGTATAGCCCGACCTACGAGGTCCACTGAAGCTTTCTTT | CASSIARPTRSTEAFF
NA | TRBJ2-1 | TRBV6-4 | NA | TGTGCCAGCAGTGATTCGGGGGGCACCAGCTCCTACAATGAGCAGTTCTTC | CASSDSGGTSSYNEQFF
TRBD2 | TRBJ2-7 | TRBV7-6 | NA | TGTGCCAGCAGCTCCCAGCCAGCGACTAGCGGGGGATCTGAGCAGTACTTC | CASSSQPATSGGSEQYF
NA | TRBJ2-3 | TRBV5-1 | NA | TGCGCCAGCAGCTTGTTTAGCGACGGCACAGATACGCAGTATTTT | CASSLFSDGTDTQYF
NA | TRBJ2-7 | TRBV7-2 | NA | NA | CASSFRFGGYEQYF
NA | TRBJ2-3 | TRBV5-4 | few | TGTGCCAGCAGCTTGATGGCCACAGATACGCAGTATTTT | CASSLMATDTQYF
NA | TRBJ1-5 | TRBV7-9 | NA | TGTGCCAGCAGCTTAGGTTTTGAACACCAGCCCCAGCATTTT | CASSLGFEHQPQHF
TRBD1 | TRBJ1-2 | TRBV5-6 | NA | TGTGCCAGCAGCCGGACAGGGACTGGGTACTATGGCTACACCTTC | CASSRTGTGYYGYTF
NA | TRBJ1-4 | TRBV6-1 | once | TGTGCCAGCAGTGTATCCCCGGGGGTGGGAAAACTGTTTTTT | CASSVSPGVGKLFF
TRBD1 | TRBJ1-5 | TRBV30 | few | TGTGCCCGACGGACAGGGAGCGGTCAGCCCCAGCATTTT | CARRTGSGQPQHF
NA | TRBJ1-1 | TRBV19 | NA | TGTGCCAGTAGTATTGGAGAGGACTATGAAGCTTTCTTT | CASSIGEDYEAFF
NA | TRBJ1-6 | TRBV19 | once | TGTGCCAGTAGTATCGGACAGACTAATTCACCCCTCCACTTT | CASSIGQTNSPLHF
TRBD1 | TRBJ1-5 | TRBV19 | few | TGTGCCAGTGGGACAGCCGAGGGTAGCAATCAGCCCCAGCATTTT | CASGTAEGSNQPQHF
NA | TRBJ2-1 | TRBV7-9 | NA | TGTGCCAGCAGCTTAATGGGGGGGCCCTACAATGAGCAGTTCTTC | CASSLMGGPYNEQFF
NA | TRBJ1-1 | TRBV5-8 | once | TGTGCCAGCAGCCCCCAAGCAGCTTTCTTT | CASSPQAAFF
TRBD2 | TRBJ2-3 | TRBV28 | NA | TGTGCCAGCAGTTACGGACTAGCGGGAGGCACAGATACGCAGTATTTT | CASSYGLAGGTDTQYF
NA | TRBJ1-1 | TRBV4-1 | NA | TGCGCCAGCAGCCAAGATTTGAGTAACACTGAAGCTTTCTTT | CASSQDLSNTEAFF
NA | TRBJ1-1 | TRBV19 | few | TGTGCCAGTAGCTGGGGCAGTTTGAACACTGAAGCTTTCTTT | CASSWGSLNTEAFF
NA | TRBJ2-1 | TRBV13 | NA | TGTGCCAGCAGCCAGAGGGTGGTTTACAATGAGCAGTTCTTC | CASSQRVVYNEQFF
NA | TRBJ2-2 | TRBV5-4 | NA | TGTGCCAGCAGCCATGACAGGGAGGAGGAGCTGTTTTTT | CASSHDREEELFF
NA | TRBJ1-5 | TRBV6-1 | NA | TGTGCCAGCCTGAACTCAGGGGTAGGGCAGCCCCAGCATTTT | CASLNSGVGQPQHF
TRBD1 | TRBJ1-2 | TRBV6-1 | few | TGTGCCAGCAGCCTCCGACAGGGGCATGGCTACACCTTC | CASSLRQGHGYTF
TRBD1 | TRBJ1-5 | TRBV9 | NA | TGTGCCAGCAGCGCAACAGGGGGGGATCAGCCCCAGCATTTT | CASSATGGDQPQHF
NA | TRBJ1-3 | TRBV7-2 | NA | TGTGCCAGCACACTGGTCGTAAGCTCTGGAAACACCATATATTTT | CASTLVVSSGNTIYF
TRBD2 | TRBJ2-1 | TRBV19 | once | TGTGCCAGTAGCCCCCCGGGGCTAGCGGGACTAAATGAGCAGTTCTTC | CASSPPGLAGLNEQFF
NA | TRBJ2-1 | TRBV5-1 | NA | TGCGCCAGCAGCTTGACTAGTGCCTCCTACAATGAGCAGTTCTTC | CASSLTSASYNEQFF
NA | TRBJ2-3 | TRBV5-1 | NA | TGCGCCAGCAGCCCGGACAGACCAGATACGCAGTATTTT | CASSPDRPDTQYF